These 8 T cell receptor beta chains were all obtained from the same sample, sequenced in a study of cytomegalovirus exposure and HLA in healthy donors (dated by TCRdb to about 2017). Libraries came from the immunoSEQ multiplex PCR assay. A mixture of 60 forward primers for TCR Vbeta segments and 13 reverse primers for TCR Jbeta segments was used in the multiplex PCR. Entries here come from immuneACCESS through TCRdb and include only in-frame sequences with V and J called. Some clones fail to appear in such tables; in the studies checked, an unresolved V gene covers under half of the shortfall, and the cause of the remainder is unknown. The sample records over 90,000 clones, more than 75% of which are singletons. The top ten clonotypes cover about 9.4% of the sample. Sequencing used PBMCs. All receptors derive from a woman between 18 and 29 years old in good health and CMV-seropositive.

The chain employs TRBV19 and TRBJ2-1; 8 bases are shared with TRBD2. Trimming removed 3 bases from V and 7 bases from J; junction bases left unmatched: 11. From germline, CDR1 is LNHDA and CDR2 SQIVND (reference sequence). The CDR3 is 16 residues long. DNA for the CDR3: TGTGCCAGTAGTATCCCCCGGGAGGGCCGTCTTAATGAGCAGTTCTTC. It is translated as CASSIPREGRLNEQFF.

The genes are TRBV7-2 and TRBJ2-5; D is possibly TRBD2 (6 bases). CDR3 length equals 16 residues. CDR1 and CDR2 (germline): SGHTA, FQGNSA. V shed 5 bases and J shed 1 base, with 17 bases lying between them. CDR3 protein: CASSTQTGTLQETQYF. The CDR3 DNA follows: TGTGCCAGCAGCACACAAACCGGGACTCTCCAAGAGACCCAGTACTTC.

The chain joins TRBV2 to TRBJ2-7; TRBD1 might be the D (5 bases). The CDR3 has 14 amino acids. V lost 3 bases and J lost 5, with 14 bases in between. Germline CDR1 is SNHLY and CDR2 is FYNNEI. The CDR3 DNA reads as TGTGCCAGCAGTGATAACCCCCTCAGGGACGAGCAGTACTTC. It is translated as CASSDNPLRDEQYF.

V and J are TRBV27 and TRBJ2-2; a weak D match, TRBD2 (6 bases). Germline CDR1 is MNHEY and CDR2 is SMNVEV (reference sequence). The length of the CDR3 is 15 residues. V was pared by 3 bases and J by 7 bases, with 15 bases between. The CDR3 sequence is CASSFTVGRNGELFF. The DNA of the CDR3 is TGTGCCAGCAGTTTTACCGTTGGGAGGAACGGGGAGCTGTTTTTT.

This clone has a handful of counts. The rearrangement joins TRBV2 to TRBJ1-3; D possibly corresponds to TRBD1 (5 bases). The CDR3 sequence is 14 residues long. Germline loops: CDR1 SNHLY, CDR2 FYNNEI. Trimming removed 4 bases from V and 2 bases from J, with 9 bases in between. CDR3 loop: CASSAQGPGNTIYF. CDR3 DNA: TGTGCCAGCAGTGCGCAGGGCCCTGGAAACACCATATATTTT.

This clone came up once. V is TRBV27 and J is TRBJ2-7, with D possibly matching TRBD1 (6 bases). The germline V gene has CDR1 MNHEY and CDR2 SMNVEV (reference sequence). The CDR3 has 14 residues. V dropped 3 bases and J dropped 7 bases, with 16 bases sitting between them. CDR3 bases: TGTGCCAGCAGTTTCCAGGGGCTCCCGGGGGAGCAGTACTTC. This encodes CASSFQGLPGEQYF.

V usage is TRBV5-1 and J usage is TRBJ2-7; D gene unclear. The CDR3 length is 15 residues. The germline V and J ends were trimmed by 3 bases and 0 bases, with 13 bases remaining between them. Germline V gene sequence: CDR1 SGHRS, CDR2 YFSETQ. The CDR3 nucleotides are TGCGCCAGCAGCTCGGCGCTGGGCCGCTCCTACGAGCAGTACTTC. This sequence encodes CASSSALGRSYEQYF.

The chain couples TRBV7-9 to TRBJ1-2; D is perhaps TRBD1 (6 bases). Germline-derived CDR1 and CDR2 are SEHNR and FQNEAQ (reference sequence). The CDR3 totals 12 residues. The V end was cut by 4 bases, the J end by 8 bases, with 11 bases between. In nucleotides, the CDR3 is TGTGCCAGCAGCTCTAACAGGGAAGGCTACACCTTC. Translating it yields CASSSNREGYTF.